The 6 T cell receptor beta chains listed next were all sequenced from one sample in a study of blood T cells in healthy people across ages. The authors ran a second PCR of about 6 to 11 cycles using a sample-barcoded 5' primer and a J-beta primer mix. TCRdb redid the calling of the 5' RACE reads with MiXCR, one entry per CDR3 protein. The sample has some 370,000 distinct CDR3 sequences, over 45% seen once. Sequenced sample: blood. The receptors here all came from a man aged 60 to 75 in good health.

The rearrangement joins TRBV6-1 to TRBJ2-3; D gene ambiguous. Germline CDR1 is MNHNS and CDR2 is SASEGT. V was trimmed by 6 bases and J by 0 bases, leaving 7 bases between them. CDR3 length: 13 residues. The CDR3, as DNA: TGTGCCAGCAGAGAGCGTAGCACAGATACGCAGTATTTT. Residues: CASRERSTDTQYF.

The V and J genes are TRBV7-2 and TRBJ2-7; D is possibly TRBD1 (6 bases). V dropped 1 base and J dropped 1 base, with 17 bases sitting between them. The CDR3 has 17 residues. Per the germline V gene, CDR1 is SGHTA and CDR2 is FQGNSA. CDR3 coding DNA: TGTGCCAGCAGCTTAGGGTCCACAGGGTTAGGTTCCTACGAGCAGTACTTC. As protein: CASSLGSTGLGSYEQYF.

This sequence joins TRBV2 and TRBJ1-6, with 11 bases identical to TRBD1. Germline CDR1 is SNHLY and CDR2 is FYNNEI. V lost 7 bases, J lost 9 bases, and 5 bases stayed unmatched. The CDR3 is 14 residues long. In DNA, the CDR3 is TGTGCCAGCACTCAGGACAGGGGGCTTTCACCCCTCCACTTT. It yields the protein CASTQDRGLSPLHF.

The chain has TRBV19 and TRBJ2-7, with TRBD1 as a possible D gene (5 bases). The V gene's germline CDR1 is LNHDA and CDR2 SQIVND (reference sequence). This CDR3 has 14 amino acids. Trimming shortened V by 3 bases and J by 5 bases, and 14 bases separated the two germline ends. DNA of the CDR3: TGTGCCAGTAGTATGACAGCGCTACCGGACGAGCAGTACTTC. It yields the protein CASSMTALPDEQYF.

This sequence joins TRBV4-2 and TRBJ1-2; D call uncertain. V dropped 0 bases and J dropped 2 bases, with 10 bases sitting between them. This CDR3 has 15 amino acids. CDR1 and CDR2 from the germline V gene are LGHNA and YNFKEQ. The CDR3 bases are TGTGCCAGCAGCCAAGATAGGGTCGGAAACTATGGCTACACCTTC. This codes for CASSQDRVGNYGYTF.

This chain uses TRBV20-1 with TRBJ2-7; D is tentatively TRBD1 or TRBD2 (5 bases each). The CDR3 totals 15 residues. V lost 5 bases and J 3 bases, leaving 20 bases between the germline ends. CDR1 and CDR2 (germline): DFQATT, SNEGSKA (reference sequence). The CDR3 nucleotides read TGCAGTGCTTTTTCCCTCCGGGACGCGGACTACGAGCAGTACTTC. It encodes CSAFSLRDADYEQYF.